This T cell receptor beta chain emerged from a study of T cell responses to AZD1222 COVID-19 vaccine. Note on this clone: Its antigen is as yet unknown.

Only in-frame clones appear in the TCRdb table, and some are missing; sequencing was by immunoSEQ multiplex PCR. The sample has roughly 90,000 clones, 86% seen once. Whole-study results and caveats: Nearly half of the spike-specific TCRs reportedly recognize variant regions that carry no mutations. The breadth and depth of Spike-specific TCRs increased once two AZD1222 doses had been given. In a largely white British group with more females than males, clonal diversity was possibly underestimated.

This CDR3 spans 15 amino acids. With 4 bases removed from V and 6 bases from J, the gap between germline ends came to 18 bases. The germline V gene has CDR1 SGHKS and CDR2 YYEKEE (reference sequence). This chain connects TRBV5-5 to TRBJ2-3; D assignment may be TRBD1 or TRBD2 (6 bases each). The clonotype was recovered from an adult in good health. Sequences were derived from peripheral blood, sampled on day 0 of AZD1222 vaccination. The CDR3 protein is CASSPGYGGVDTQYF. DNA for the CDR3: TGTGCCAGCAGCCCAGGGTACGGGGGCGTGGATACGCAGTATTTT.